The present T cell receptor beta chain was sequenced within a study of blood T cell repertoires in COVID-19. Trimming left V 1 base short and J 7 bases short, with 12 bases between. The germline V gene has CDR1 SGDLS and CDR2 YYNGEE. This CDR3 has 14 amino acids. Data came from immunoSEQ multiplex PCR; TCRdb stores just in-frame clones and leaves some out. The sample has about 250,000 clones, roughly four fifths seen once. The sample was peripheral blood. The J gene is TRBJ2-4, the V gene TRBV9, with a weak D call TRBD2 (5 bases). The clonotype comes from a man older than 75 with acute or convalescent COVID-19. CDR3 in amino acids: CASSVNGGGNIQYF. The CDR3 nucleotides are TGTGCCAGCAGCGTAAATGGAGGTGGGAACATTCAGTACTTC.